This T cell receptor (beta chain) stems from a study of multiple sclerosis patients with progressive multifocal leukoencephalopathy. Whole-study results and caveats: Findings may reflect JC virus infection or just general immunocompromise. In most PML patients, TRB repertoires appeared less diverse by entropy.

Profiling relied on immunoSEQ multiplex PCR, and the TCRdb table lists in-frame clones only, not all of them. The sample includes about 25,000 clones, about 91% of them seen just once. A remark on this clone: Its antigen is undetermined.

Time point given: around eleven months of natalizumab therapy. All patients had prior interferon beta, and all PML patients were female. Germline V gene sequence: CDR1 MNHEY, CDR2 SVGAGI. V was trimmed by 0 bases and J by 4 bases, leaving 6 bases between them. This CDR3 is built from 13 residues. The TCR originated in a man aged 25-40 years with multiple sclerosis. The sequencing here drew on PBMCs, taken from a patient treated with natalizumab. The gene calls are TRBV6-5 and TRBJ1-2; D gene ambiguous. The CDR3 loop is CASSYSLLYGYTF. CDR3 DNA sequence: TGTGCCAGCAGTTACTCACTCCTCTATGGCTACACCTTC.